The 5 T cell receptor beta chains listed next were all sequenced from one sample in a study of Ad26.COV2.S vaccination and SARS-CoV-2 variants. Treatment in this sample: around 19 received Ad26.COV2.S at low or high dose, single or two shots; about 5 received placebo; per-sample allocation not given. The samples were gathered on day 63 after the first injection of vaccine or placebo. TCRdb's copy holds only in-frame clones and misses some; the assay was immunoSEQ multiplex PCR. This table holds around 450,000 clones, 70% to 90% found once. The sample in question was peripheral blood, obtained in a trial of Ad26.COV2.S vaccine versus placebo. The source is a person between 18 and 60 years old who received the Ad26.COV2.S COVID-19 vaccine or a placebo.

This sequence joins TRBV5-1 and TRBJ1-1, with TRBD1 matching 7 bases. V gave up 4 bases and J gave up 1 base; unmatched junction bases: 7. The germline gives CDR1 SGHRS, CDR2 YFSETQ. The CDR3 has 15 residues. The CDR3: CASSEEGAGNTEAFF. DNA of the CDR3: TGCGCCAGCAGCGAAGAGGGGGCTGGGAACACTGAAGCTTTCTTT.

V and J are TRBV11-1 and TRBJ1-5; D is uncertain. Per the germline V gene, CDR1 is SGHAT and CDR2 is FQDESV (reference sequence). The CDR3 has 13 amino acids. The germline V and J ends were trimmed by 4 bases and 8 bases, with 12 bases remaining between them. DNA for the CDR3: TGTGCCAGCAGCTCCCAAGCGGGGAAGCCCCAGCATTTT. This translates into CASSSQAGKPQHF.

The CDR3 here is CASSLGGTSRLDTQYF. DNA of the CDR3: TGTGCCAGCAGCTTAGGGGGGACTAGCAGGCTAGATACGCAGTATTTT. The chain joins TRBV7-6 to TRBJ2-3; TRBD2 agrees at 9 bases. Germline V gives CDR1 SGHVS, CDR2 FNYEAQ. The CDR3 runs to 16 residues. The V and J ends lost 1 base and 5 bases, in that order; junction bases with no gene match: 7. Complete variable domain (other parts from reference TRBV7-6 and TRBJ2-3): GAGVSQSPRYKVTKRGQDVALRCDPISGHVSLYWYRQALGQGPEFLTYFNYEAQQDKSGLPNDRFSAERPEGSISTLTIQRTEQRDSAMYRCASSLGGTSRLDTQYFGPGTRLTVL.

This clone was found a few times. V usage is TRBV5-4 and J usage is TRBJ2-7; D is possibly TRBD1 (6 bases). This CDR3 has 14 residues. V was pared by 3 bases and J by 2 bases, with 12 bases between. The germline V gene encodes CDR1 SGHNT and CDR2 YYREEE (reference sequence). The CDR3 bases are TGTGCCAGCAGCTCCCCCCGGGACACCTACGAGCAGTACTTC. It encodes CASSSPRDTYEQYF.

The rearrangement joins TRBV2 to TRBJ2-5; D is unresolved. The CDR3 runs 18 residues. The germline V and J ends were trimmed by 4 bases and 2 bases, with 23 bases remaining between them. Germline V CDR1 and CDR2: SNHLY, FYNNEI. CDR3 amino acids: CASSVLAGPLGLQETQYF. The CDR3 DNA sequence: TGTGCCAGCAGTGTCCTCGCAGGCCCCTTGGGTCTTCAAGAGACCCAGTACTTC.